One and the same sample provided the 28 T cell receptor beta chains below, sequenced in a study of technical replicates of blood from a handful of donors. Clones were read by immunoSEQ multiplex PCR, and TCRdb kept only the in-frame ones, dropping some. The table records fewer than 110,000 clones, under 96% of them present only once. Specimen: T cells isolated from PBMCs. The receptors were sampled from a human donor in good health.

The V and J genes are TRBV7-2 and TRBJ1-4, with D possibly TRBD1 on 5 matching bases. There are 16 residues in the CDR3. Between the trimmed V and J ends, which lost 3 bases and 4 bases, there was a span of 15 bases. Germline V gene sequence: CDR1 SGHTA, CDR2 FQGNSA. The CDR3 nucleotides are TGTGCCAGCAGCTTGCGAGACAGTTCCTTTAATGAAAAACTGTTTTTT. Amino acids: CASSLRDSSFNEKLFF.

V is TRBV5-5 and J is TRBJ2-7; a possible D gene is TRBD1 (5 bases). V shed 1 base and J shed 4 bases, with 18 bases lying between them. The CDR3 is 16 residues long. Germline V gene lookup returns CDR1 SGHKS and CDR2 YYEKEE (reference sequence). CDR3 DNA sequence: TGTGCCAGCAGCTTGTCTCAGGGCACCGGTACTTACGAGCAGTACTTC. Translating it yields CASSLSQGTGTYEQYF. The whole variable domain, filled in from reference TRBV5-5 and TRBJ2-7, reads DAGVTQSPTHLIKTRGQQVTLRCSPISGHKSVSWYQQVLGQGPQFIFQYYEKEERGRGNFPDRFSARQFPNYSSELNVNALLLGDSALYLCASSLSQGTGTYEQYFGPGTRLTVT.

The chain combines TRBV6-1 with TRBJ1-2; D is ambiguous. The germline V gene encodes CDR1 MNHNS and CDR2 SASEGT. The CDR3 length is 15 residues. Trimming left V 0 bases short and J 4 bases short, with 12 bases between. CDR3 residues: CASSEASRLSYGYTF. CDR3 nucleotides: TGTGCCAGCAGTGAAGCGAGCAGGCTATCCTATGGCTACACCTTC.

The chain has TRBV5-1 and TRBJ2-6; TRBD2 agrees at 8 bases. The CDR3 consists of 18 residues. Germline V lookup: CDR1 SGHRS, CDR2 YFSETQ. J gave up 1 base and V 4 bases, and 10 bases lay outside the gene matches. This CDR3 reads CASSPGPGLVSGANVLTF. In nucleotides, the CDR3 is TGCGCCAGCAGCCCAGGCCCGGGACTAGTGTCTGGGGCCAACGTCCTGACTTTC.

The V gene is TRBV11-2, the J gene TRBJ2-2; perhaps TRBD1 as D (5 bases). This CDR3 contains 15 residues. V was pared by 1 base and J by 5 bases, with 11 bases between. The germline V gene has CDR1 SGHAT and CDR2 FQNNGV. The CDR3 is CASSLGGAWTGELFF. The CDR3 DNA reads as TGTGCCAGCAGCTTAGGTGGGGCTTGGACCGGGGAGCTGTTTTTT.

With regard to this clone: One end of the junction does not line up with germline, which may come from a read error. The gene calls are TRBV7-7 and TRBJ1-3; D remains ambiguous. This CDR3 is built from 16 residues. Per germline, CDR1 SSHAT and CDR2 FNYEAQ (reference sequence). CDR3 sequence (DNA): TGTGCTAGCAGCTTAGATAGATCTAGCTCTGGAAACACCATATATTTT. As protein: CASSLDRSSSGNTIYF.

The rearrangement joins TRBV30 to TRBJ1-5; D remains ambiguous. The CDR3 runs to 13 residues. Germline assignment: CDR1 GTSNPN and CDR2 SVGIG (reference sequence). V was cut by 2 bases and J by 1 base, with 6 bases left in between. This CDR3 is CAWSQASNQPQHF. DNA for the CDR3: TGTGCCTGGAGTCAGGCAAGCAATCAGCCCCAGCATTTT.

The V and J genes are TRBV27 and TRBJ2-7; 7 bases are shared with TRBD1. This CDR3 comprises 13 residues. The ends lost 7 bases at V and 3 bases at J; junction bases unmatched: 6. The germline CDR1 and CDR2 sequences are MNHEY and SMNVEV (reference sequence). The CDR3 sequence is CASNPTGDYEQYF. The CDR3 nucleotides read TGTGCCAGCAATCCCACAGGGGACTACGAGCAGTACTTC.

The chain employs TRBV9 and TRBJ2-2; 8 bases map to TRBD1. The germline CDR1 and CDR2 sequences are SGDLS and YYNGEE. The J segment lost 5 bases and the V segment lost 3 bases, leaving 6 bases of the junction unmatched. This CDR3 spans 15 amino acids. The CDR3 DNA follows: TGTGCCAGCAGCGCCAGACAGGGGTGGACCGGGGAGCTGTTTTTT. Protein sequence: CASSARQGWTGELFF.

The chain employs TRBV2 and TRBJ2-3; 11 bases match TRBD2. Germline CDR1 and CDR2: SNHLY and FYNNEI. Germline trimming cut 5 bases from V and 8 bases from J; bases unmatched to any gene: 9. The CDR3 covers 15 residues. The CDR3 nucleotides are TGTGCCAGCAGTCAGGCACTAGCGGGAGAGGGTACGCAGTATTTT. Its protein product is CASSQALAGEGTQYF.

The chain combines TRBV9 with TRBJ2-2, with TRBD2 matching over 10 bases. The length of the CDR3 is 15 residues. Germline V gives CDR1 SGDLS, CDR2 YYNGEE. With 3 bases clipped from V and 5 bases from J, the junction kept 4 bases outside the gene matches. CDR3 in DNA: TGTGCCAGCAGCGCAAGCGGGGGGGGTACCGGGGAGCTGTTTTTT. It translates to CASSASGGGTGELFF.

CDR3 DNA sequence: TGCAGCGTTGAAGCTGTGCGGCGCCGGGATGAGCAGTTCTTC. Translation gives CSVEAVRRRDEQFF. The chain is built from TRBV29-1 and TRBJ2-1; no firm D call. CDR1 is SQVTM, CDR2 ANQGSEA, per germline. The CDR3 spans 14 residues. V lost 1 base, J lost 8 bases, and 15 bases lay in between.

The V gene is TRBV7-9, the J gene TRBJ1-3, with a tentative D call TRBD1 (5 bases). There are 14 residues in the CDR3. Germline CDR1 SEHNR, CDR2 FQNEAQ (reference sequence). V was clipped by 4 bases and J by 3 bases, with 10 bases between them. As DNA, the CDR3 is TGTGCCAGCAGCTCCCGGGACTATGGAAACACCATATATTTT. This sequence encodes CASSSRDYGNTIYF.

V gene TRBV19 combines with J gene TRBJ1-3, with unresolved D. There are 15 residues in the CDR3. Germline loops: CDR1 LNHDA, CDR2 SQIVND (reference sequence). The germline V and J ends were trimmed by 3 bases and 1 base, with 10 bases remaining between them. CDR3 residues: CASSIETSSGNTIYF. In nucleotides, the CDR3 is TGTGCCAGTAGTATTGAGACATCGTCTGGAAACACCATATATTTT.

This rearrangement joins TRBV14 to TRBJ2-2; weak D call: TRBD1 (6 bases). The V gene lost 6 bases and the J gene lost 6 bases, with 11 bases spanning the gap. Germline assignment: CDR1 SGHDN and CDR2 FVKESK. CDR3 length equals 13 residues. The CDR3 DNA sequence: TGTGCCAGCAGAGGACAGTGGGCCGGGGAGCTGTTTTTT. Amino acid sequence: CASRGQWAGELFF. Filled out from reference TRBV14 and TRBJ2-2, the complete variable domain reads EAGVTQFPSHSVIEKGQTVTLRCDPISGHDNLYWYRRVMGKEIKFLLHFVKESKQDESGMPNNRFLAERTGGTYSTLKVQPAELEDSGVYFCASRGQWAGELFFGEGSRLTVL.

The V call is TRBV7-2, the J call TRBJ2-1; a possible D gene is TRBD1 (6 bases). CDR1 SGHTA and CDR2 FQGNSA come from the germline V gene. V lost 5 bases and J 5 bases, leaving 10 bases between the germline ends. The CDR3 length is 13 residues. The CDR3 nucleotides read TGTGCCAGCAGCCGAGGACAGAACAATGAGCAGTTCTTC. This translates into CASSRGQNNEQFF.

The table lists this clone with a count of one. This chain's CDR3 is CASRKPGLAYEQYF. CDR3 DNA sequence: TGTGCCAGCAGGAAACCGGGACTAGCCTACGAGCAGTACTTC. The rearrangement links TRBV27 to TRBJ2-7, with TRBD2 matching 8 bases. The V and J ends lost 6 bases and 2 bases, in that order; junction bases with no gene match: 6. CDR3 size: 14 residues. CDR1 is MNHEY, CDR2 SMNVEV, per germline (reference sequence).

The CDR3 region is CASGVTQVAGYTF. CDR3 sequence (DNA): TGTGCCAGTGGAGTCACTCAGGTAGCGGGCTACACCTTC. The chain carries TRBV19 and TRBJ1-2, with D unresolved. The CDR3 covers 13 residues. Trimming left V 8 bases short and J 8 bases short, with 18 bases between. The germline V gene encodes CDR1 LNHDA and CDR2 SQIVND (reference sequence).

This clone turned up a few times. The CDR3 nucleotides are TGTGCCAGCAGTGACTCGGACACAGGGACCCAGTACTTC. The encoded protein is CASSDSDTGTQYF. This sequence joins TRBV6-4 and TRBJ2-5, with D maybe TRBD1 (5 bases). The CDR3 consists of 13 residues. Germline V gene lookup returns CDR1 MRHNA and CDR2 SNTAGT. Trimming removed 0 bases from V and 7 bases from J, with 9 bases in between.

The chain employs TRBV11-2 and TRBJ2-1; 10 nucleotides align to TRBD2. The CDR3 is 18 residues long. Germline lookup yields CDR1 SGHAT and CDR2 FQNNGV. Trimming removed 1 base from V and 7 bases from J; junction bases left unmatched: 13. The CDR3 bases are TGTGCCAGCAGCTTAGTAGGAGGAAGACTAGCGGGTAAGAATGAGCAGTTCTTC. Protein: CASSLVGGRLAGKNEQFF.

CDR3 coding DNA: TGTGCCAGTAGTCGACAACCGACCTACGAGCAGTACTTC. It specifies CASSRQPTYEQYF. The chain has TRBV19 and TRBJ2-7; D gene ambiguous. CDR3 size: 13 residues. Trimming removed 5 bases from V and 2 bases from J, with 10 bases in between. Per germline, CDR1 LNHDA and CDR2 SQIVND (reference sequence).

V and J are TRBV11-3 and TRBJ2-2; D call uncertain. The V and J ends lost 6 bases and 4 bases respectively, with 15 bases between them. Germline V gene data show CDR1 as SGHNT and CDR2 as YENEEA. The CDR3 covers 15 residues. In DNA, the CDR3 is TGTGCCAGCAGTTCCGGGTCGTACACCACCGGGGAGCTGTTTTTT. Translation gives CASSSGSYTTGELFF.

The rearrangement joins TRBV11-2 to TRBJ1-2, with D perhaps matching TRBD1 (6 bases). Germline-derived CDR1 and CDR2 are SGHAT and FQNNGV. Trimming pared 2 bases from V and 4 bases from J, leaving 14 bases between. This CDR3 spans 15 amino acids. CDR3 sequence reads: CASSLLPTGSYGYTF. DNA of the CDR3: TGTGCCAGCAGCTTACTCCCCACAGGGTCCTATGGCTACACCTTC.

The sample holds a few counts of this clone. The rearrangement uses TRBV29-1 and TRBJ2-7, with a weak D call TRBD2 (5 bases). This CDR3 region has 14 residues. V was clipped by 1 base and J by 2 bases, with 12 bases between them. The germline V gene encodes CDR1 SQVTM and CDR2 ANQGSEA. CDR3 nucleotide sequence: TGCAGCGTTGAAGTGGGTAGCGCCCCCTACGAGCAGTACTTC. It encodes CSVEVGSAPYEQYF.

The genes are TRBV29-1 and TRBJ2-7; D is possibly TRBD2 (5 bases). CDR1 and CDR2 from the germline V gene are SQVTM and ANQGSEA. This CDR3 comprises 14 residues. V lost 5 bases and J 3 bases, leaving 17 bases between the germline ends. The CDR3 region is CSVPDPSRGYEQYF. The CDR3 bases are TGCAGCGTTCCCGACCCGTCACGGGGCTACGAGCAGTACTTC.

The chain employs TRBV11-2 and TRBJ2-7, with 7 bases that match TRBD1. This CDR3 has 15 residues. Trimming at V came to 0 bases and at J to 4 bases, leaving 6 bases not matched to a gene. Germline values: CDR1 SGHAT, CDR2 FQNNGV. The CDR3 loop reads CASSLDPGQTYEQYF. CDR3 nucleotides: TGTGCCAGCAGCTTAGACCCGGGACAGACTTACGAGCAGTACTTC.

This chain links TRBV5-1 with TRBJ2-3; weak D call: TRBD1 (5 bases). Germline values: CDR1 SGHRS, CDR2 YFSETQ. The CDR3 runs 14 residues. The germline V and J ends were trimmed by 2 bases and 2 bases, with 9 bases remaining between them. The CDR3 DNA reads as TGCGCCAGCAGCTTTGACAGTTACACAGATACGCAGTATTTT. It encodes CASSFDSYTDTQYF. The complete variable domain, with remaining parts taken from reference TRBV5-1 and TRBJ2-3, reads KAGVTQTPRYLIKTRGQQVTLSCSPISGHRSVSWYQQTPGQGLQFLFEYFSETQRNKGNFPGRFSGRQFSNSRSEMNVSTLELGDSALYLCASSFDSYTDTQYFGPGTRLTVL.

V gene TRBV19 combines with J gene TRBJ1-2, with D perhaps matching TRBD1 (5 bases). Per germline, CDR1 LNHDA and CDR2 SQIVND (reference sequence). The CDR3 totals 14 residues. V was cut by 0 bases and J by 4 bases, with 9 bases left in between. The CDR3 DNA reads TGTGCCAGTAGTATAGACAGGGCGAGCTATGGCTACACCTTC. It is translated as CASSIDRASYGYTF.